Listed here are 21 T cell receptor beta chains from one sample, sequenced in a study of CXCR3-negative and CXCR3-positive naive CD8 T cells. Findings and limits, study-wide: CXCR3-expressing naive cells carried TRB CDR3s more hydrophobic than those of CXCR3-negative naive cells.

Their specific antigens are unknown. Via 5' RACE with UMI labels, TRB cDNA libraries were prepared. After re-calling the 5' RACE reads, TCRdb lists one entry per CDR3 protein, DNA absent. The sample table includes more than 100,000 distinct CDR3 sequences. What was sequenced was naive CXCR3+ CD8+ T cells from blood. Documented subset: CD45RO-CCR7+CD27+CD95- naive CD8+ T cells expressing CXCR3 (TNR3+). The receptors originated from a human donor in good health. Some clones in this sample may be carry-over from other donors' samples.

This chain's CDR3 is CASSQDGHQPQHF. The chain couples TRBV7-2 to TRBJ1-5. CDR1 is SGHTA, CDR2 FQGNSA, per germline. This CDR3 is 13 amino acids long.

The chain uses TRBV29-1 and TRBJ2-7; TCRdb's D call, TRBD1, is unchecked because there is no DNA. The germline gives CDR1 SQVTM, CDR2 ANQGSEA. The length of the CDR3 is 12 residues. CDR3 loop: CSVRQSTYEQYF.

The V gene is TRBV15, the J gene TRBJ2-1; TCRdb reports TRBD1, a call that lacks DNA to check it against. This CDR3 is 16 amino acids long. CDR1 LNHNV and CDR2 YYDKDF come from the germline V gene (reference sequence). CDR3 amino acids: CATSRDRDRGRNEQFF.

The chain links TRBV20-1 to TRBJ2-1; TCRdb selects TRBD1, and the lack of DNA leaves this call unchecked. Per the germline V gene, CDR1 is DFQATT and CDR2 is SNEGSKA (reference sequence). The CDR3 sequence is 13 residues long. Here the CDR3 reads CSARYRGYNEQFF.

The CDR3 sequence: CASSFRVWEARSPLHF. The J gene is TRBJ1-6, the V gene TRBV4-1. The CDR3 loop spans 16 amino acids. CDR1 and CDR2 (germline): MGHRA, YSYEKL.

This rearrangement joins TRBV4-1 to TRBJ1-2; with no DNA, the TCRdb D assignment of TRBD1 cannot be verified. The CDR3 runs 14 residues. Germline V gene lookup returns CDR1 MGHRA and CDR2 YSYEKL. This CDR3 reads CASSLQTVNYGYTF.

The chain has TRBV12-3 or TRBV12-4 and TRBJ2-2. The length of the CDR3 is 14 residues. CDR3 residues: CASSLVQDTGELFF.

J is TRBJ2-7 and V is TRBV29-1; absent DNA, TCRdb's TRBD1 call cannot be checked. CDR1 and CDR2 (germline): SQVTM, ANQGSEA. The CDR3 contains 12 residues. The CDR3 is CSVPLGPYEQYF.

The genes are TRBV19 and TRBJ1-2; absent DNA, TCRdb's TRBD1 call cannot be checked. Germline CDR1 and CDR2: LNHDA and SQIVND (reference sequence). The CDR3 consists of 15 residues. The CDR3 here is CASSDPMDSGDGYTF.

This chain joins TRBV7-9 and TRBJ2-5; TCRdb returns TRBD2, unconfirmable since there is no DNA. The CDR3 length is 13 residues. Germline V lookup: CDR1 SEHNR, CDR2 FQNEAQ (reference sequence). The CDR3: CASSTLGEETQYF.

CDR3 amino acids: CASGPSGGAADTQYF. The genes are TRBV7-2 and TRBJ2-3; lacking DNA, the TRBD1 call made by TCRdb goes unchecked. Germline CDR1 and CDR2: SGHTA and FQGNSA. The CDR3 covers 15 residues.

The chain couples TRBV14 to TRBJ2-1; the TCRdb D gene call, TRBD1, has no DNA to confirm it. The CDR3 covers 17 residues. Germline loops: CDR1 SGHDN, CDR2 FVKESK. The CDR3 reads CASSQDFRGVQYNEQFF.

The CDR3 spells CASSPRLDWGRETQYF. The gene calls are TRBV28 and TRBJ2-5; TCRdb's D call of TRBD2 is untestable without DNA. The CDR3 runs to 16 residues. Per the germline V gene, CDR1 is MDHEN and CDR2 is SYDVKM.

This sequence joins TRBV5-6 and TRBJ2-3; without DNA, the TCRdb call of TRBD2 cannot be checked. This CDR3 region has 12 residues. Germline assignment: CDR1 SGHDT and CDR2 YYEEEE. This CDR3 is CASSYGLVTQYF.

The rearrangement uses TRBV27 and TRBJ1-1. CDR1 and CDR2 from the germline V gene are MNHEY and SMNVEV (reference sequence). This CDR3 region has 12 residues. The CDR3 loop is CASRNRNTEAFF.

This chain links TRBV12-3 or TRBV12-4 with TRBJ1-1. The CDR3 extends over 16 amino acids. The CDR3 reads CASSSHSREMNTEAFF.

This chain connects TRBV11-2 to TRBJ2-1; TCRdb picks TRBD2, but there is no DNA to check that call. Looked up from germline, CDR1 is SGHAT and CDR2 is FQNNGV. The CDR3 runs 18 residues. The CDR3 here is CASSWDNILAGTYNEQFF. The full variable domain, rest sourced from reference TRBV11-2 and TRBJ2-1, is EAGVAQSPRYKIIEKRQSVAFWCNPISGHATLYWYQQILGQGPKLLIQFQNNGVVDDSQLPKDRFSAERLKGVDSTLKIQPAKLEDSAVYLCASSWDNILAGTYNEQFFGPGTRLTVL.

The rearrangement uses TRBV29-1 and TRBJ2-7; without DNA, the TCRdb call of TRBD2 cannot be checked. CDR1 is SQVTM and CDR2 is ANQGSEA in the germline V gene. This CDR3 region has 13 residues. This chain's CDR3 is CSVEAGLSYEQYF.

The chain combines TRBV12-3 or TRBV12-4 with TRBJ1-1; TCRdb names TRBD1, which stays unverified in the absence of DNA. CDR3 size: 12 residues. The CDR3 reads CASSPTTGRAFF.

The J gene is TRBJ1-2, the V gene TRBV19. The CDR3 is made up of 13 amino acids. The germline V gene encodes CDR1 LNHDA and CDR2 SQIVND (reference sequence). Here the CDR3 reads CASSIGGYSGYTF.

The rearrangement links TRBV29-1 to TRBJ2-5; TCRdb designates TRBD1, a call that cannot be tested without DNA. Germline CDR1 reads SQVTM; CDR2 reads ANQGSEA. The CDR3 has 14 amino acids. The CDR3 spells CSVERTGGGETQYF.